This T cell receptor beta chain was recovered during a study of T cell responses to AZD1222 COVID-19 vaccine. Study observations and caveats: Among AZD1222 vaccinees, only six or seven were seropositive at baseline.

In germline, CDR1 is SGDLS, CDR2 YYNGEE. V lost 3 bases to trimming and J lost 6 bases, with 10 bases between them. CDR3 length: 12 residues. A note on this clone: As yet, its antigen is unknown.

Sequencing was performed with immunoSEQ multiplex PCR; in TCRdb, only in-frame clones are kept and a portion is missing. Altogether tens of thousands of clones are present, approximately 90% being singletons, with the ten largest covering more than 9%. The receptor was derived from an adult who received the AZD1222 COVID-19 vaccine. The chain employs TRBV9 and TRBJ2-7, with a tentative D call TRBD2 (5 bases). The sequences come from peripheral blood, collected 28 days after the second AZD1222 dose. The CDR3 reads CASSGGFTEQYF. The CDR3 DNA reads TGTGCCAGCAGCGGAGGGTTCACCGAGCAGTACTTC. The variable domain in full, with the rest retrieved from reference TRBV9 and TRBJ2-7, is DSGVTQTPKHLITATGQRVTLRCSPRSGDLSVYWYQQSLDQGLQFLIQYYNGEERAKGNILERFSAQQFPDLHSELNLSSLELGDSALYFCASSGGFTEQYFGPGTRLTVT.